This TCR beta chain was identified during a study of cytomegalovirus exposure and HLA in healthy donors. TCRdb's table, derived via immunoSEQ multiplex PCR, lists solely in-frame clones and lacks some. The data show roughly 82,000 clones, approximately 93% seen once. This TCR was recovered from a man aged 18-30 years in good health and CMV-seronegative. The sample comprised PBMCs.

This chain's CDR3 is CASSLTGSPGENEQFF. The DNA of the CDR3 is TGTGCCAGCAGCTTAACCGGGAGCCCCGGCGAAAATGAGCAGTTCTTC. The chain is built from TRBV7-2 and TRBJ2-1, with D possibly being TRBD2 (6 bases). The CDR3 length is 16 residues. V lost 2 bases and J 7 bases, leaving 18 bases between the germline ends. Looked up from germline, CDR1 is SGHTA and CDR2 is FQGNSA.